Listed below are T cell receptor beta chains from one sample, sequenced in a study of identical twins. From the 5' RACE reads, TCRdb called clonotypes with MiXCR, one entry per CDR3 protein. The data contain 200,000 to 300,000 distinct CDR3 sequences, 6% to 8.5% of them seen just once; the ten biggest clones take up roughly 5.4%. This same sample was also taken into another study, of yellow fever vaccine responses in identical twins.

The sample was CD8+ T cells sorted from blood. Source of these receptors: a woman aged 18-30 years in good health. CDR3s include the opening cysteine and the closing phenylalanine or tryptophan. The D gene is left open where the match is weak. Clone size appears in some rows only: once, few, many, or a class for an expanded clone.

v_gene	d_gene	abundance	j_gene	CDR3nt	CDR3aa
TRBV29-1	TRBD1	-	TRBJ2-5	TGCAGCGTTTGGACAGGGGAAGTCGAGACCCAGTACTTC	CSVWTGEVETQYF
TRBV15	-	-	TRBJ2-2	TGTGCCACCAGCAGAGAAATTGGACACGACACCGGGGAGCTGTTTTTT	CATSREIGHDTGELFF
TRBV28	TRBD2	many	TRBJ2-7	TGTGCCAGCAGTTTCAATAGCGGGAGGGGGGCCTACGAGCAGTACTTC	CASSFNSGRGAYEQYF
TRBV5-1	-	few	TRBJ2-3	TGCGCCAGCAGCTTGGCCGTCGGAGGCGGGGTCGGCACAGATACGCAGTATTTT	CASSLAVGGGVGTDTQYF
TRBV6-5	-	few	TRBJ1-5	TGTGCCAGCAGTTACCAGGGAAGCAATCAGCCCCAGCATTTT	CASSYQGSNQPQHF
TRBV4-1	-	few	TRBJ2-1	TGCGCCAGCAGCCTAGACCCGGTTGGGGCCGCGAATAATGAGCAGTTCTTC	CASSLDPVGAANNEQFF
TRBV3-1	-	few	TRBJ2-3	TGTGCCAGCAGCCAAGATCGGGTCAGTTCAAGCACAGATACGCAGTATTTT	CASSQDRVSSSTDTQYF
TRBV5-6	TRBD1	-	TRBJ2-1	TGTGCCAGCAGCTTGGGTTCAGGGGGCAATGAGCAGTTCTTC	CASSLGSGGNEQFF
TRBV5-1	-	-	TRBJ2-1	TGCGCCAGCAGCATGGGACCAGCTTCCTACAATGAGCAGTTCTTC	CASSMGPASYNEQFF
TRBV6-1	TRBD1	many	TRBJ1-4	TGTGCCAGCAGTGAACTCGATGGACAGGCAAACGAAAAACTGTTTTTT	CASSELDGQANEKLFF
TRBV25-1	TRBD1	-	TRBJ1-1	TGTGCCAGCAGTGAGGGGCAGGGGGGCACTGAAGCTTTCTTT	CASSEGQGGTEAFF
TRBV29-1	TRBD2	many	TRBJ2-3	TGCAGCGCCGACGCCCGCGGACTAGCAGGGAGAGATACGCAGTATTTT	CSADARGLAGRDTQYF
TRBV5-1	-	-	TRBJ2-1	TGCGCCAGCAGCTTGGGTCCCCGGGACAGAGGGGGGTACAATGAGCAGTTCTTC	CASSLGPRDRGGYNEQFF
TRBV15	TRBD2	-	TRBJ2-4	TGTGCCACCAGCAGAGATTCCCAGCGGGGGGCCGGCGACATTCAGTACTTC	CATSRDSQRGAGDIQYF
TRBV9	-	few	TRBJ1-1	TGTGCCAGCAGCGTCCCCCCAGCTTTCTTT	CASSVPPAFF
TRBV28	-	few	TRBJ1-2	TGTGCCAGCAGTTTTATTGAGGGGTCGGCCTATGGCTACACCTTC	CASSFIEGSAYGYTF
TRBV2	-	-	TRBJ2-7	TGTGCCAGCAGTGACGAAAGAAGCTACGAGCAGTACTTC	CASSDERSYEQYF
TRBV9	-	few	TRBJ2-7	TGTGCCAGCAGCGTAGGGGTCGGTGCCTACGAGCAGTACTTC	CASSVGVGAYEQYF
TRBV12-3/TRBV12-4	-	many	TRBJ2-1	TGTGCCAGCAGTTTAGGGGCAGGCTACAATGAGCAGTTCTTC	CASSLGAGYNEQFF
TRBV20-1	TRBD1	few	TRBJ1-2	TGCAGTGCTAGACAATTCAGGGGGCGAACCTATGGCTACACCTTC	CSARQFRGRTYGYTF
TRBV9	TRBD1	-	TRBJ2-7	TGTGCCAGCAGCGCAGGGGGCATGGGCTACGAGCAGTACTTC	CASSAGGMGYEQYF
TRBV9	TRBD2	few	TRBJ2-2	TGTGCCAGCAGCGTAGCGGGTTATGCAGCGGGACTAAACACCGGGGAGCTGTTTTTT	CASSVAGYAAGLNTGELFF
TRBV12-3/TRBV12-4	-	-	TRBJ2-2	TGTGCCAGCAGTTTCTCCGGGCAGCTGTTTTTT	CASSFSGQLFF
TRBV9	-	few	TRBJ2-2	TGTGCCAGCAGCCCAACGGACACCGGGGAGCTGTTTTTT	CASSPTDTGELFF
TRBV7-3	TRBD2	-	TRBJ2-1	TGTGCCAGCAGCCACCCTAAGAGCGGGAGCGATGAGCAGTTCTTC	CASSHPKSGSDEQFF
TRBV9	-	-	TRBJ2-1	TGTGCCAGCAGCGTAGACGGGGGGCCAATAAATGAGCAGTTCTTC	CASSVDGGPINEQFF
TRBV12-3/TRBV12-4	TRBD1	-	TRBJ2-5	TGTGCCAGCAGTTTATGGTCGGACAGGGAGTACCAAGAGACCCAGTACTTC	CASSLWSDREYQETQYF
TRBV14	-	many	TRBJ1-2	TGTGCCAGCAGCCAATACTTCAGGGACGACTATGGCTACACCTTC	CASSQYFRDDYGYTF
TRBV5-1	-	many	TRBJ1-1	TGCGCCAGCAGCTTGGTGTTGGATACTGAAGCTTTCTTT	CASSLVLDTEAFF
TRBV29-1	TRBD2	few	TRBJ2-3	TGCAGCGTTGAAGAACTAGCGCCCGAACTCGATACGCAGTATTTT	CSVEELAPELDTQYF
TRBV2	TRBD2	few	TRBJ2-1	TGTGCCAGCAAGACTAGCGGGAGACAAGACAATGAGCAGTTCTTC	CASKTSGRQDNEQFF
TRBV7-6	TRBD1	few	TRBJ1-2	TGTGCCAGCAGCTTAGCCGGGACAGGGGGCGGTGATGGTGGCTACACCTTC	CASSLAGTGGGDGGYTF
TRBV5-6	TRBD2	many	TRBJ2-1	TGTGCCAGCACCCTAAGGGCGGGAGGAACCTACAATGAGCAGTTCTTC	CASTLRAGGTYNEQFF
TRBV7-9	TRBD2	-	TRBJ2-1	TGTGCCAGCAGCCCGCCCGCCAGCGGGAGCGACGATGAGCAGTTCTTC	CASSPPASGSDDEQFF
TRBV7-9	-	few	TRBJ2-1	TGTGCCAGCAGCGCGAGACAGATATACAATGAGCAGTTCTTC	CASSARQIYNEQFF
TRBV28	TRBD1	-	TRBJ2-1	TGTGCCAGCAGTTTACCCGACAGGGCTGAAGATGAGCAGTTCTTC	CASSLPDRAEDEQFF
TRBV12-3/TRBV12-4	-	many	TRBJ2-2	TGTGCCAGCAGTTTAAAGGGATGGGACACCGGGGAGCTGTTTTTT	CASSLKGWDTGELFF
TRBV25-1	-	few	TRBJ1-4	TGTGCCAGCACCGGGGATTCTTGGGGGGAAAAACTGTTTTTT	CASTGDSWGEKLFF
TRBV7-9	-	many	TRBJ2-1	TGTGCCAGCAGCTTAACGTCGAATGAGCAGTTCTTC	CASSLTSNEQFF
TRBV28	-	-	TRBJ2-1	TGTGCCAGCACGAAGGAACCGGGGACGATCTACAATGAGCAGTTCTTC	CASTKEPGTIYNEQFF
TRBV20-1	TRBD1	few	TRBJ1-1	TGCAGTGCTAGAAGGGACAGGAACACTGAAGCTTTCTTT	CSARRDRNTEAFF
TRBV6-2/TRBV6-3	TRBD2	-	TRBJ2-3	TGTGCCAGCAGTTCCCTCCCCTTACTAGCGGGAGCCAGAGATACGCAGTATTTT	CASSSLPLLAGARDTQYF
TRBV2	-	few	TRBJ2-1	TGTGCCAGCAGACGGATTTACAATGAGCAGTTCTTC	CASRRIYNEQFF
TRBV3-1	-	few	TRBJ2-1	TGTGCCAGCAGCCAAGGTGGCTTCCACAATGAGCAGTTCTTC	CASSQGGFHNEQFF
TRBV4-2	-	few	TRBJ2-2	TGTGCCAGCAGCCAAGAATGGCTGAACACCGGGGAGCTGTTTTTT	CASSQEWLNTGELFF